These T cell receptor beta chains were read from a single sample in a study of T cell clusters in autoimmune cytopenias. TCRdb processed the multiplex PCR reads again and assigns one entry to each CDR3 protein, with no DNA. The sample table sets out around 2,000 distinct CDR3 sequences. These data were also filed under a second study, of T cell repertoires in aging, cancer and after chemotherapy.

The source material was peripheral blood. These receptors came from a human donor in good health. Both conserved end residues are part of each CDR3. Not every row has a clone size; where given, it reads once, few, many or a size class.

V,size,J,length,CDR3
TRBV7-9,medium-sized,TRBJ1-2,16,CASSFQTGTLTGGYTF
TRBV15,medium-sized,TRBJ2-7,15,CATRRGGVRYHEQYF
TRBV30,medium-sized,TRBJ1-1,14,CAWRGDTLNTEAFF
TRBV5-4,medium-sized,TRBJ2-7,15,CASSPGGRWAYEQYF
TRBV12-3/TRBV12-4,medium-sized,TRBJ2-1,16,CASSLGGRSSYNEQFF
TRBV6-5,large,TRBJ2-1,13,CASRISPNNEQFF
TRBV18,medium-sized,TRBJ2-1,14,CASSPWGSYNEQFF
TRBV11-2,medium-sized,TRBJ1-2,12,CASSSLDYGYTF
TRBV6-1,medium-sized,TRBJ2-5,15,CASSDPGTDQETQYF
TRBV5-5,medium-sized,TRBJ2-5,15,CASSWGLARGETQYF
TRBV20-1,.,TRBJ2-3,13,CSARSSSTDTQYF
TRBV12-3/TRBV12-4,medium-sized,TRBJ1-4,15,CASSLIGQGGEKLFF
TRBV4-3,.,TRBJ2-5,17,CASSQEVTGAHQETQYF
TRBV5-6,medium-sized,TRBJ1-5,16,CASSSSDRDSNQPQHF
TRBV14,medium-sized,TRBJ2-3,13,CASSPLLAYTQYF
TRBV15,medium-sized,TRBJ2-1,13,CATSRDRRVEQFF
TRBV12-3/TRBV12-4,medium-sized,TRBJ2-2,12,CASSRGTGELFF
TRBV10-3,medium-sized,TRBJ1-5,16,CAISEERGLNNQPQHF
TRBV19,large,TRBJ2-2,17,CASRPPPTSRDTGELFF
TRBV11-1,.,TRBJ2-5,14,CASGTSGSTDEQYF
TRBV7-9,medium-sized,TRBJ2-1,13,CASSLGQGNEQFF
TRBV7-6,medium-sized,TRBJ2-3,14,CASSPRTNTDTQYF
TRBV20-1,medium-sized,TRBJ1-2,13,CSARDQGRYGYTF
TRBV12-3/TRBV12-4,medium-sized,TRBJ2-3,14,CASSLASGTDTQYF
TRBV10-3,medium-sized,TRBJ2-3,15,CAISVGVAGRDTQYF
TRBV6-5,large,TRBJ2-1,15,CASRATSGSYNEQFF
TRBV11-2,.,TRBJ2-7,18,CASSFDQGLAGVVYEQYF